This TCR beta chain stems from a study of identical twins. The germline V gene encodes CDR1 MNHEY and CDR2 SMNVEV (reference sequence). The CDR3 is 15 residues long. V lost 2 bases to trimming and J lost 6 bases, with 15 bases between them. There are many counts of this clonotype. TCRdb independently ran MiXCR on the 5' RACE reads; one entry per CDR3 protein. This table has 600,000 to 800,000 distinct CDR3 sequences, approximately 22% appearing once. This same sample was also part of a study on T cells expressing NK-cell markers. That study reports: Unclear, still, was the HCMV specificity of the expanded NKG2C+ T cell clones.

Sequencing was done on a sample of PBMCs. This sequence joins TRBV27 and TRBJ2-3; D not resolved. This sequence was found in a woman under 30 in good health. The CDR3 coding sequence is TGTGCCAGCAGTTTAATTCCCGCTAGACACGATACGCAGTATTTT. This translates into CASSLIPARHDTQYF.